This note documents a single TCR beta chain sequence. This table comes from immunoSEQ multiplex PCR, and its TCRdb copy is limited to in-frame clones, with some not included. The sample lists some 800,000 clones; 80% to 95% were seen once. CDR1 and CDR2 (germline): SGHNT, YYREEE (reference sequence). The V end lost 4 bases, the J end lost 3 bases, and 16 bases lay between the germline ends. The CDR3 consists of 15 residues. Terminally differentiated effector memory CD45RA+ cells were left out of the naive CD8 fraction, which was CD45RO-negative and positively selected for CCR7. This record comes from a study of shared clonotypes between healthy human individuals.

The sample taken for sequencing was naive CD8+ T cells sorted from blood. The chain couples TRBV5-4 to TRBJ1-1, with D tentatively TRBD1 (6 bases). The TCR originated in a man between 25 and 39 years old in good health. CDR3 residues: CASSLRGGGDTEAFF. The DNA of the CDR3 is TGTGCCAGCAGCCTGAGGGGGGGCGGCGACACTGAAGCTTTCTTT.